Following are 17 T cell receptor beta chains from one sample sequenced in a study of spatial heterogeneity in lung cancer. General study findings and limits: Intratumoral expanded alpha and beta TCR counts were found to track tumor mutation counts.

Noted time point: sample taken at primary tumor resection. A single record per CDR3 protein comes from TCRdb applying MiXCR to the 5' RACE reads. The sample records 5,500 to 8,500 distinct CDR3 sequences, 13% being singletons. The antigens these receptors bind are not known. The source material was lung tumor tissue, sampled at surgery. The receptor set was obtained from a male donor with early-stage non-small cell lung cancer.

This clonotype was counted at least ten times. This beta chain is a stray read from a library made for alpha chains; its abundance is not meaningful. The V and J genes are TRBV6-5 and TRBJ1-1; a weak D match, TRBD1 (5 bases). With 7 bases removed from V and 8 bases from J, the gap between germline ends came to 14 bases. CDR3 size: 12 residues. CDR1 is MNHEY, CDR2 SVGAGI, per germline. The CDR3 coding sequence is TGTGCCAGCACCCATAGCGGGGGAGAAGCTTTCTTT. Its translation: CASTHSGGEAFF.

This clonotype was detected many times. This beta chain is an off-target read within a library intended for alpha chains, so its frequency means little. V and J are TRBV3-1 and TRBJ1-2, with D possibly matching TRBD1 (5 bases). The V gene lost 3 bases and the J gene lost 0 bases, with 11 bases spanning the gap. Germline CDR1 reads LGHDT; CDR2 reads YNNKEL (reference sequence). The CDR3 totals 15 residues. The CDR3 nucleotides read TGTGCCAGCAGCCACGGGACGCACACTAACTATGGCTACACCTTC. Residues: CASSHGTHTNYGYTF. The full variable domain, with the rest looked up from reference TRBV3-1 and TRBJ1-2, is DTAVSQTPKYLVTQMGNDKSIKCEQNLGHDTMYWYKQDSKKFLKIMFSYNNKELIINETVPNRFSPKSPDKAHLNLHINSLELGDSAVYFCASSHGTHTNYGYTFGSGTRLTVV.

Note on this clonotype: This beta chain turned up in a library designed for alpha chains; as an off-target read, its abundance says little. The CDR3 DNA follows: TGTGCCATCAGTGAGAGGGAAGAGGAAACTGAAGCTTTCTTT. Protein: CAISEREEETEAFF. J is TRBJ1-1 and V is TRBV10-3; D ambiguous. In germline, CDR1 is ENHRY, CDR2 SYGVKD. V lost 2 bases and J lost 5, with 12 bases in between. The CDR3 runs to 14 residues.

In its sample, this clonotype was seen many times. Being off target in a library aimed at alpha chains, this beta chain has a size of little meaning. The J gene is TRBJ2-1, the V gene TRBV28; 10 bases agree with TRBD2. Trimming removed 6 bases from V and 2 bases from J; junction bases left unmatched: 10. The CDR3 length is 17 residues. The germline CDR1 and CDR2 sequences are MDHEN and SYDVKM. DNA of the CDR3: TGTGCCAGCAGCCAAATAAAGCGGGGGGGCACCTACAATGAGCAGTTCTTC. Amino acid sequence: CASSQIKRGGTYNEQFF.

By frequency in the sample, this clonotype is medium-sized. This beta chain is off target for a library built for alpha chains, so its abundance means little. The chain links TRBV11-1 to TRBJ1-2; 9 positions agree with TRBD1. Trimming cost V 3 bases and J 4 bases; bases outside gene matches: 3. CDR3 length equals 14 residues. Germline CDR1 reads SGHAT; CDR2 reads FQDESV (reference sequence). Written as DNA, the CDR3 is TGTGCCAGCAGCTTGGGGACAGGGACCTATGGCTACACCTTC. Encoded protein: CASSLGTGTYGYTF.

This clonotype was detected many times. This beta chain is off target for a library built for alpha chains, so its abundance means little. DNA of the CDR3: TGCAGTGCTATCCGACGGGAGTCAGCCTACGAGCAGTACTTC. Translation: CSAIRRESAYEQYF. The rearrangement links TRBV20-1 to TRBJ2-7; D might be TRBD2 (6 bases). Looked up from germline, CDR1 is DFQATT and CDR2 is SNEGSKA (reference sequence). Trimming left V 4 bases short and J 2 bases short, with 15 bases between. This CDR3 has 14 residues.

This clonotype has a count of ten or more. This beta chain is an off-target read within a library intended for alpha chains, so its frequency means little. The chain uses TRBV4-2 and TRBJ2-3; 7 nucleotides match TRBD2. J gave up 1 base and V 1 base, and 17 bases lay outside the gene matches. The CDR3 has 20 amino acids. Looked up from germline, CDR1 is LGHNA and CDR2 is YNFKEQ. The DNA for the CDR3 is TGTGCCAGCAGCCAAGCGGGAGGAGGAGGCCGTTTTGGGGGCACAGATACGCAGTATTTT. It translates to CASSQAGGGGRFGGTDTQYF.

This clonotype was observed many times. A library prepared for alpha chains yielded this beta chain as an off-target read; its size is of little meaning. The V and J genes are TRBV28 and TRBJ1-5; D might be TRBD1 (5 bases). Germline assignment: CDR1 MDHEN and CDR2 SYDVKM. The CDR3 runs 13 residues. The V end was cut by 3 bases, the J end by 7 bases, with 10 bases between. The DNA for the CDR3 is TGTGCCAGCAGTTTTTGGGGCGGCCAGCCCCAGCATTTT. Its translation is CASSFWGGQPQHF.

This clonotype was seen repeatedly, ten times or more. The size of this beta chain means little, since it is a stray read in a library made for alpha chains. The rearrangement links TRBV24-1 to TRBJ2-1; the D is unclear. The CDR3 is 13 amino acids. Germline values: CDR1 KGHDR, CDR2 SFDVKD. Trimming stripped 7 bases from V and 5 bases from J, with 11 bases between. CDR3 amino acids: CATRPDGHNEQFF. The CDR3 DNA sequence: TGTGCCACCAGACCGGACGGCCACAATGAGCAGTTCTTC.

This clonotype was seen ten or more times. The library was built for alpha chains, so this beta chain is an off-target read and its size means little. The chain carries TRBV28 and TRBJ2-2, with D unclear. CDR3 size: 14 residues. The V gene's germline CDR1 is MDHEN and CDR2 SYDVKM. Between the trimmed V and J ends, which lost 5 bases and 9 bases, there was a span of 16 bases. The DNA for the CDR3 is TGTGCCAGCAGTCATGGACCGGGCAGAAGGGAGCTGTTTTTT. It specifies CASSHGPGRRELFF.

This clonotype ranks as medium-sized. Because the library targeted alpha chains, this beta chain is an off-target read whose size means little. The rearrangement joins TRBV20-1 to TRBJ2-3, with TRBD2 identical over 9 bases. The CDR3 spans 14 residues. The germline CDR1 and CDR2 sequences are DFQATT and SNEGSKA (reference sequence). Losses at the gene ends were 7 bases for V and 4 bases for J; bases not matched to a gene: 9. This chain's CDR3 is CSVLLAGRADTQYF. CDR3 bases: TGCAGTGTTCTCCTAGCGGGAAGGGCAGATACGCAGTATTTT.

By share, this clonotype ranks as medium-sized. This beta chain came through as a stray read in a library set up for alpha chains, and its size says little. The chain recombines TRBV6-1 with TRBJ2-3; 7 bases line up with TRBD2. The V gene's germline CDR1 is MNHNS and CDR2 SASEGT. There are 14 residues in the CDR3. Trimming removed 3 bases from V and 7 bases from J; junction bases left unmatched: 7. The CDR3 is CASSETSSQNTQYF. CDR3 sequence (DNA): TGTGCCAGCAGTGAGACTAGCAGCCAGAATACGCAGTATTTT.

Note on this clonotype: A library made for alpha chains picked up this beta chain off target, so its size means little. The chain employs TRBV18 and TRBJ2-5; D ambiguous. Germline V lookup: CDR1 KGHSH, CDR2 LQKENI. V was cut by 4 bases and J by 7 bases, with 10 bases left in between. CDR3 length equals 12 residues. The CDR3 nucleotides read TGTGCCAGCTCACGTTCGGGCGGGACCCAGTACTTC. Translated: CASSRSGGTQYF.

This clonotype is termed medium-sized. A library made for alpha chains picked up this beta chain off target, so its size means little. V usage is TRBV25-1 and J usage is TRBJ2-1; D unresolved. The CDR3 contains 15 residues. V was shortened by 4 bases and J by 10 bases, with 20 bases between the two germline ends. Germline V gene sequence: CDR1 MGHDK, CDR2 SYGVNS. CDR3 in DNA: TGTGCCAGCAGTGTCCTACGGACGGTGGAGAGGGAGCAGTTCTTC. It translates to CASSVLRTVEREQFF.

This clonotype is judged medium-sized. Because this beta chain is a stray read in a library intended to capture alpha chains, its abundance should not be given much weight. V usage is TRBV5-1 and J usage is TRBJ1-6; perhaps TRBD1 as D (6 bases). V lost 4 bases to trimming and J lost 0 bases, with 11 bases between them. Looked up from germline, CDR1 is SGHRS and CDR2 is YFSETQ. CDR3 size: 16 residues. In DNA, the CDR3 is TGCGCCAGCAGCGCCGGACAGTACTCCTATAATTCACCCCTCCACTTT. Its protein product is CASSAGQYSYNSPLHF.

In this sample, this clonotype turned up many times. Little can be read into the size of this beta chain, an off-target read in a library designed for alpha chains. The CDR3 DNA sequence: TGCAGTGCTAGCCAGGGACAGGGGTGGAGCAATCAGCCCCAGCATTTT. It encodes CSASQGQGWSNQPQHF. The V call is TRBV20-1, the J call TRBJ1-5; 10 bases map to TRBD1. This CDR3 has 16 amino acids. The trim removed 3 bases at V and 1 base at J, leaving 6 bases unmatched. Germline lookup yields CDR1 DFQATT and CDR2 SNEGSKA (reference sequence).

This clonotype appeared many times. Because the library targeted alpha chains, this beta chain is an off-target read whose size means little. The chain uses TRBV7-6 and TRBJ1-1; D not resolved. Germline lookup yields CDR1 SGHVS and CDR2 FNYEAQ. The CDR3 has 13 amino acids. Trimming shortened V by 4 bases and J by 2 bases, and 8 bases separated the two germline ends. This CDR3 is CASSSYSNTEAFF. CDR3 nucleotides: TGTGCCAGCAGCTCTTACAGCAACACTGAAGCTTTCTTT.